These 5 T cell receptor beta chains originate from one sample sequenced in a study of T cell clones after liver transplantation. The repertoire was sequenced with immunoSEQ multiplex PCR; TCRdb's copy has only in-frame clones and lacks some. The sample lists roughly 50,000 clones, less than 85% occurring once. The sample in question was CD4+ T cells from blood, obtained before liver transplant. The receptors were sampled from a human donor who received a liver transplant.

The chain carries TRBV7-2 and TRBJ2-5; 7 nucleotides align to TRBD2. Germline V lookup: CDR1 SGHTA, CDR2 FQGNSA. The J segment lost 5 bases and the V segment lost 5 bases, leaving 11 bases of the junction unmatched. CDR3 length: 15 amino acids. The CDR3 region has the DNA TGTGCCAGCAGCCCCCGGGGCAGGGAGGGTGAGACCCAGTACTTC. This encodes CASSPRGREGETQYF.

V gene TRBV10-3 combines with J gene TRBJ2-3; weak D call: TRBD1 (6 bases). In germline, CDR1 is ENHRY, CDR2 SYGVKD. The CDR3 runs 15 residues. Between the trimmed V and J ends, which lost 3 bases and 0 bases, there was a span of 10 bases. Here the CDR3 DNA reads TGTGCCATCAGTGATCGGACAGAGAGCACAGATACGCAGTATTTT. This gives the protein CAISDRTESTDTQYF.

This clone was observed a few times. The chain uses TRBV5-6 and TRBJ2-2; D remains ambiguous. Trimming pared 0 bases from V and 7 bases from J, leaving 7 bases between. Per the germline V gene, CDR1 is SGHDT and CDR2 is YYEEEE. There are 13 residues in the CDR3. The CDR3: CASSLVVGGELFF. The CDR3 DNA follows: TGTGCCAGCAGCTTGGTTGTTGGCGGGGAGCTGTTTTTT.

The chain employs TRBV7-6 and TRBJ2-3; 11 bases fit TRBD2. V shed 11 bases, J shed 5 bases, and the junction held 6 bases outside the gene matches. Germline loops: CDR1 SGHVS, CDR2 FNYEAQ. This CDR3 has 13 residues. This CDR3 is CAVSGRAGDTQYF. CDR3 sequence (DNA): TGTGCCGTTAGCGGGAGGGCGGGAGATACGCAGTATTTT.

The chain employs TRBV5-1 and TRBJ1-4, with TRBD1 identical over 7 bases. The V and J ends lost 0 bases and 3 bases, in that order; junction bases with no gene match: 2. This CDR3 is built from 15 residues. The germline CDR1 and CDR2 sequences are SGHRS and YFSETQ. CDR3 in DNA: TGCGCCAGCAGCTTGGTGGGGACAGCTAATGAAAAACTGTTTTTT. Protein sequence: CASSLVGTANEKLFF.